A single sample gave rise to the 26 T cell receptor beta chains below, sequenced in a study of T cells after yellow fever vaccination. From the 5' RACE reads, TCRdb called clonotypes with MiXCR, one entry per CDR3 protein. The repertoire consists of some 290,000 distinct CDR3 sequences, with around 10% occurring once and the leading ten covering less than 3.5%. The sample was CD4+ T cells sorted from PBMCs, taken 45 days after the yellow fever booster vaccination. The receptors come from a man between 18 and 35 years old who received the YFV17D yellow fever vaccine.

The chain carries TRBV10-2 and TRBJ1-5; D gene unclear. The CDR3 loop spans 14 amino acids. Between the trimmed V and J ends, which lost 3 bases and 3 bases, there was a span of 9 bases. CDR1 and CDR2 (germline): WSHSY, SAAADI. This CDR3 reads CASSESALNQPQHF. CDR3 DNA sequence: TGCGCCAGCAGTGAATCGGCCCTCAATCAGCCCCAGCATTTT.

This clonotype was observed a few times. The chain combines TRBV4-3 with TRBJ1-1; the match to TRBD1 covers 10 bases. The germline CDR1 and CDR2 sequences are LGHNA and YSLEER. The CDR3 contains 17 residues. V dropped 0 bases and J dropped 4; count of bases not matched to a gene: 8. CDR3 nucleotide sequence: TGCGCCAGCAGCCAAGAGGGGGGACAGGGGCGGATCACTGAAGCTTTCTTT. Its translation: CASSQEGGQGRITEAFF.

The chain combines TRBV6-2 or TRBV6-3 with TRBJ2-6, with D hard to call. Deletions cut 3 bases from V and 4 bases from J, with 7 bases between. Per germline, CDR1 MNHEY and CDR2 SVGEGT. The length of the CDR3 is 14 residues. The CDR3 is CASSYAAGANVLTF. Here the CDR3 DNA reads TGTGCCAGCAGTTATGCGGCAGGGGCCAACGTCCTGACTTTC.

This clonotype has only a few counts. J is TRBJ2-3 and V is TRBV27; perhaps TRBD1 as D (6 bases). This CDR3 has 16 residues. From germline, CDR1 is MNHEY and CDR2 SMNVEV (reference sequence). Deletions cut 2 bases from V and 6 bases from J, with 18 bases between. The CDR3 reads CASSLRSQGYGDTQYF. CDR3 nucleotides: TGTGCCAGCAGTTTAAGGTCACAGGGATATGGTGATACGCAGTATTTT.

The chain recombines TRBV12-3 or TRBV12-4 with TRBJ1-1; a possible D gene is TRBD1 (5 bases). This CDR3 contains 13 residues. V was shortened by 6 bases and J by 5 bases, with 13 bases between the two germline ends. CDR3 bases: TGTGCCAGCAGGAACACGGGGGAAACTGAAGCTTTCTTT. Translating it yields CASRNTGETEAFF.

This clonotype has a handful of counts. V gene TRBV4-3 combines with J gene TRBJ1-1; D is unclear. Germline V gene lookup returns CDR1 LGHNA and CDR2 YSLEER. The CDR3 totals 15 residues. The V end was cut by 1 base, the J end by 0 bases, with 9 bases between. CDR3 sequence: CASSQGAAMNTEAFF. The CDR3 nucleotides are TGCGCCAGCAGCCAAGGGGCAGCGATGAACACTGAAGCTTTCTTT.

The rearrangement links TRBV20-1 to TRBJ2-2; the D call may be TRBD1 or TRBD2 (5 bases each). From germline, CDR1 is DFQATT and CDR2 SNEGSKA (reference sequence). The V end was cut by 5 bases, the J end by 5 bases, with 18 bases between. This CDR3 comprises 15 residues. The DNA for the CDR3 is TGCAGTGCTCCCTCGACTCGGGGACGGACCGGGGAGCTGTTTTTT. It translates to CSAPSTRGRTGELFF.

This rearrangement joins TRBV5-1 to TRBJ2-5, with 8 bases fitting TRBD1. V lost 1 base to trimming and J lost 3 bases; unmatched junction nucleotides: 5. Germline CDR1 and CDR2: SGHRS and YFSETQ. The CDR3 has 15 residues. CDR3: CASSLFGQGEETQYF. The CDR3, as DNA: TGCGCCAGCAGCTTGTTCGGACAGGGCGAAGAGACCCAGTACTTC. Combining the CDR3 with reference TRBV5-1 and TRBJ2-5 gives the whole variable domain KAGVTQTPRYLIKTRGQQVTLSCSPISGHRSVSWYQQTPGQGLQFLFEYFSETQRNKGNFPGRFSGRQFSNSRSEMNVSTLELGDSALYLCASSLFGQGEETQYFGPGTRLLVL.

This clonotype was observed a few times. V is TRBV29-1 and J is TRBJ2-5; 8 bases are a match to TRBD2. The V gene's germline CDR1 is SQVTM and CDR2 ANQGSEA. V dropped 8 bases and J dropped 5; count of bases not matched to a gene: 10. This CDR3 comprises 13 residues. CDR3 amino acids: CSTLRGGRETQYF. In DNA, the CDR3 is TGCAGCACTCTTCGGGGGGGCCGGGAGACCCAGTACTTC.

V gene TRBV4-1 combines with J gene TRBJ1-5; TRBD1 matches at 7 bases. Unmatched junction bases numbered 11, after V lost 0 bases and J lost 0 bases. The germline gives CDR1 MGHRA, CDR2 YSYEKL. The CDR3 spans 19 residues. CDR3 amino acids: CASSQEIGGSGDSNQPQHF. In nucleotides, the CDR3 is TGCGCCAGCAGCCAAGAAATAGGGGGCTCGGGGGATAGCAATCAGCCCCAGCATTTT.

This clonotype has only a few counts. J is TRBJ1-2 and V is TRBV15; 9 bases match TRBD1. V was clipped by 1 base and J by 4 bases; unmatched bases: 10. This CDR3 has 17 amino acids. The germline gives CDR1 LNHNV, CDR2 YYDKDF (reference sequence). CDR3 in amino acids: CATSRGGMGQGIYGYTF. Written as DNA, the CDR3 is TGTGCCACCAGCAGAGGGGGGATGGGACAGGGAATCTATGGCTACACCTTC. The variable domain in full, with the rest retrieved from reference TRBV15 and TRBJ1-2, is DAMVIQNPRYQVTQFGKPVTLSCSQTLNHNVMYWYQQKSSQAPKLLFHYYDKDFNNEADTPDNFQSRRPNTSFCFLDIRSPGLGDTAMYLCATSRGGMGQGIYGYTFGSGTRLTVV.

The CDR3 sequence is CASSQDIGRLGLAGGPFDTQYF. The CDR3 region has the DNA TGTGCCAGCAGCCAAGATATTGGACGCCTGGGACTAGCGGGGGGACCGTTTGATACGCAGTATTTT. The chain recombines TRBV3-1 with TRBJ2-3; TRBD2 aligns across 15 bases. Germline values: CDR1 LGHDT, CDR2 YNNKEL (reference sequence). The V and J ends lost 0 bases and 6 bases, in that order; junction bases with no gene match: 19. CDR3 size: 22 residues.

This clonotype turned up a few times. V is TRBV7-2 and J is TRBJ2-3; 9 bases are a match to TRBD2. V was clipped by 3 bases and J by 2 bases; unmatched bases: 6. CDR1 SGHTA and CDR2 FQGNSA come from the germline V gene. The CDR3 consists of 16 residues. Written as DNA, the CDR3 is TGTGCCAGCAGCTTGGGGCCTAGCGGGGCCACAGATACGCAGTATTTT. This gives the protein CASSLGPSGATDTQYF.

This clonotype has only a few counts. The rearrangement links TRBV7-9 to TRBJ1-3, with D hard to call. CDR1 SEHNR and CDR2 FQNEAQ come from the germline V gene (reference sequence). V was pared by 1 base and J by 7 bases, with 8 bases between. The CDR3 length is 13 residues. This CDR3 is CASSLGIWNTIYF. The CDR3 DNA reads as TGTGCCAGCAGCTTAGGGATTTGGAACACCATATATTTT.

This clonotype was seen at least ten times. The chain is built from TRBV30 and TRBJ2-2; D might be TRBD1 (5 bases). The CDR3 totals 14 residues. V was shortened by 4 bases and J by 0 bases, with 9 bases between the two germline ends. Germline V gene data show CDR1 as GTSNPN and CDR2 as SVGIG (reference sequence). CDR3 loop: CAWTQGANTGELFF. The CDR3 coding sequence is TGTGCCTGGACCCAGGGTGCGAACACCGGGGAGCTGTTTTTT.

The chain has TRBV5-1 and TRBJ1-2; 10 bases match TRBD1. V trimming: 4 bases; J trimming: 13 bases; junction bases outside the gene matches: 13. The germline CDR1 and CDR2 sequences are SGHRS and YFSETQ. The CDR3 spans 14 residues. This CDR3 is CASSRSDRGDGSTF. The CDR3 region has the DNA TGCGCCAGCAGCCGCTCGGACAGGGGGGACGGTAGCACCTTC.

This clonotype was recorded a few times. V usage is TRBV10-3 and J usage is TRBJ2-5; D is unclear. V lost 5 bases to trimming and J lost 4 bases, with 8 bases between them. Looked up from germline, CDR1 is ENHRY and CDR2 is SYGVKD. CDR3 length equals 12 residues. The CDR3 DNA is TGTGCCATCAGTTCCGGTAGAGAGACCCAGTACTTC. Its translation: CAISSGRETQYF.

This clonotype was seen only a few times. The rearrangement links TRBV29-1 to TRBJ2-3; maybe TRBD2 (7 bases). CDR1 and CDR2 from the germline V gene are SQVTM and ANQGSEA. The CDR3 has 13 amino acids. The V and J ends lost 8 bases and 4 bases respectively, with 16 bases between them. This CDR3 is CSILGGGPDTQYF. CDR3 nucleotide sequence: TGCAGCATATTAGGGGGGGGCCCAGATACGCAGTATTTT.

This clonotype has ten or more counts. V and J are TRBV7-2 and TRBJ2-7, with 7 bases matching TRBD1. Germline V gives CDR1 SGHTA, CDR2 FQGNSA. CDR3 length: 14 residues. V shed 4 bases, J shed 2 bases, and the junction held 5 bases outside the gene matches. The CDR3 coding sequence is TGTGCCAGCAGCTCATGGACAGGAGCCTACGAGCAGTACTTC. Translating it yields CASSSWTGAYEQYF. The entire variable domain, with the rest obtained from reference TRBV7-2 and TRBJ2-7, is as follows: GAGVSQSPSNKVTEKGKDVELRCDPISGHTALYWYRQSLGQGLEFLIYFQGNSAPDKSGLPSDRFSAERTGGSVSTLTIQRTQQEDSAVYLCASSSWTGAYEQYFGPGTRLTVT.

This clonotype was counted at least ten times. The rearrangement uses TRBV10-3 and TRBJ2-6; D is ambiguous. Trimming took off 2 bases at V and 0 bases at J, with 8 bases between the two ends. This CDR3 spans 16 amino acids. Germline V lookup: CDR1 ENHRY, CDR2 SYGVKD. The CDR3 region is CAISESSFSGANVLTF. CDR3 sequence (DNA): TGTGCCATCAGTGAGAGTAGCTTCTCTGGGGCCAACGTCCTGACTTTC.

This clonotype was seen more than once but under ten times. The chain recombines TRBV6-2 or TRBV6-3 with TRBJ1-5, with D tentatively TRBD1 (6 bases). V was trimmed by 6 bases and J by 1 base, leaving 16 bases between them. The CDR3 length is 16 residues. CDR1 is MNHEY and CDR2 is SVGEGT in the germline V gene. The CDR3 here is CASSQRQGLSNQPQHF. CDR3 nucleotide sequence: TGTGCCAGCAGCCAACGCCAGGGGCTGAGCAATCAGCCCCAGCATTTT.

The J gene is TRBJ2-2, the V gene TRBV20-1, with D possibly matching TRBD2 (5 bases). CDR3 length: 14 residues. The V end lost 0 bases, the J end lost 5 bases, and 10 bases lay between the germline ends. The germline gives CDR1 DFQATT, CDR2 SNEGSKA (reference sequence). CDR3 protein: CSAREGSRTGELFF. CDR3 bases: TGCAGTGCTAGAGAGGGGAGCCGAACCGGGGAGCTGTTTTTT.

The genes are TRBV7-2 and TRBJ2-5; D remains ambiguous. Germline CDR1 reads SGHTA; CDR2 reads FQGNSA. The CDR3 length is 15 residues. V shed 3 bases and J shed 5 bases, with 16 bases lying between them. The CDR3 coding sequence is TGTGCCAGCAGCTTTAATGGGGTGCCCGGGGAGACCCAGTACTTC. This encodes CASSFNGVPGETQYF.

This clonotype was counted a few times. The V call is TRBV9, the J call TRBJ1-1, with 10 bases matching TRBD1. The CDR3 has 16 amino acids. The junction had 7 bases not matched to a gene; V was cut back by 1 base and J by 4 bases. Germline V gene data show CDR1 as SGDLS and CDR2 as YYNGEE. The CDR3, as DNA: TGTGCCAGCAGCGTAAACCCCGGACAGGGGGGCACTGAAGCTTTCTTT. Translating it yields CASSVNPGQGGTEAFF.

This chain uses TRBV6-2 or TRBV6-3 with TRBJ2-7; 7 positions agree with TRBD2. Per the germline V gene, CDR1 is MNHEY and CDR2 is SVGEGT. V dropped 5 bases and J dropped 5; count of bases not matched to a gene: 9. The CDR3 is made up of 14 amino acids. CDR3: CASSTWGGVHEQYV. The CDR3 coding sequence is TGTGCCAGCAGTACCTGGGGGGGTGTCCACGAGCAGTACGTC.

With respect to this clonotype: A much larger clone is a single base away; this may be a read error. V gene TRBV20-1 combines with J gene TRBJ1-1, with TRBD1 as a possible D gene (5 bases). Germline V gene data show CDR1 as DFQATT and CDR2 as SNEGSKA (reference sequence). Trimming cost V 5 bases and J 7 bases, with 14 bases left between them. CDR3 length equals 12 residues. For the CDR3, the DNA is TGCAGTGCTTTCCGGGACGGCGATGAAGCTTTCTTT. This translates into CSAFRDGDEAFF.